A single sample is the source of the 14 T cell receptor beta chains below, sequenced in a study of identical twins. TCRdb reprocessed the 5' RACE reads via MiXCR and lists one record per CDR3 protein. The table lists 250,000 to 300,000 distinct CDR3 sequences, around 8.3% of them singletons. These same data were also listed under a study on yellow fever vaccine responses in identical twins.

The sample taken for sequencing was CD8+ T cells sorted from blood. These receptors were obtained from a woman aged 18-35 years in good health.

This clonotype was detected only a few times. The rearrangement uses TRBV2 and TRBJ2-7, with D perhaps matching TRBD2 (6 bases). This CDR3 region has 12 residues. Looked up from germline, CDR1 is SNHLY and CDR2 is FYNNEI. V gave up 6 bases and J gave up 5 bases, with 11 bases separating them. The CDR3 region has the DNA TGTGCCAGCAGGGGGACTTACCACGAGCAGTACTTC. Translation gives CASRGTYHEQYF. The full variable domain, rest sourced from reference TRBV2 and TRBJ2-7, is EPEVTQTPSHQVTQMGQEVILRCVPISNHLYFYWYRQILGQKVEFLVSFYNNEISEKSEIFDDQFSVERPDGSNFTLKIRSTKLEDSAMYFCASRGTYHEQYFGPGTRLTVT.

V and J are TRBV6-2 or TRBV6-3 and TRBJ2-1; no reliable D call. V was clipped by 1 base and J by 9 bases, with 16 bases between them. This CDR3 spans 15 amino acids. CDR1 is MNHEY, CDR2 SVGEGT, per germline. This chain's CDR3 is CASSYLPQPLGEQFF. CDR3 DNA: TGTGCCAGCAGTTACTTGCCACAGCCCTTGGGTGAGCAGTTCTTC.

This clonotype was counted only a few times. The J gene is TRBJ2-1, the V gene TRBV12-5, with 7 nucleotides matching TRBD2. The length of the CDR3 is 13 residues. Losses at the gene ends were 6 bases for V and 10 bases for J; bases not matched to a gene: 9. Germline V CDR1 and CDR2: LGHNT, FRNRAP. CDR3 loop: CASGRTSLAEQFF. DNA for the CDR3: TGTGCTAGTGGCCGGACTAGTTTAGCCGAGCAGTTCTTC.

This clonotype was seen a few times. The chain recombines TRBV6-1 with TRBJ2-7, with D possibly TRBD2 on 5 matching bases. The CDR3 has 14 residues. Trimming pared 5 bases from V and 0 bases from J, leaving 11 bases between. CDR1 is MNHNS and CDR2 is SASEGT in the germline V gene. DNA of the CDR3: TGTGCCAGCAGTAAGACGGGGAGCTCCTACGAGCAGTACTTC. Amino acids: CASSKTGSSYEQYF.

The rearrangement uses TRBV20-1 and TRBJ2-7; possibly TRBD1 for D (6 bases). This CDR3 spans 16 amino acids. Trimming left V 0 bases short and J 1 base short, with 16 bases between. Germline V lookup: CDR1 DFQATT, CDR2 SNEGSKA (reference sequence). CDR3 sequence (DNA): TGCAGTGCTAGAGATCCATCACGGGACAAGTCCTACGAGCAGTACTTC. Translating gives CSARDPSRDKSYEQYF.

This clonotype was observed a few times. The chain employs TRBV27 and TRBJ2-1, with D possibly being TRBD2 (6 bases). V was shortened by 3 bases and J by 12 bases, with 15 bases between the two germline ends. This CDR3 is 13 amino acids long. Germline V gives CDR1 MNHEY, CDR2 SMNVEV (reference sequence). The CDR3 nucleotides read TGTGCCAGCAGTTTGTCCCCGGGACTTACGCAGTTCTTC. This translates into CASSLSPGLTQFF.

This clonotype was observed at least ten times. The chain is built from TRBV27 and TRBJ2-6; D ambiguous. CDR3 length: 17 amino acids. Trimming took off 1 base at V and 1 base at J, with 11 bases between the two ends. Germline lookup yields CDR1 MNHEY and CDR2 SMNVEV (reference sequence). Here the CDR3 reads CASSLLAIGSGANVLTF. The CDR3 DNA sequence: TGTGCCAGCAGTTTATTGGCGATCGGATCTGGGGCCAACGTCCTGACTTTC.

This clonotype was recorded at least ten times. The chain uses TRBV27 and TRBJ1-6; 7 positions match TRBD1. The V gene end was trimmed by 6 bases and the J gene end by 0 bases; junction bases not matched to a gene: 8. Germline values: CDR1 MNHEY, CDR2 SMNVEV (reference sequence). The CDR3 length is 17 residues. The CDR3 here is CASSRDSQPSYNSPLHF. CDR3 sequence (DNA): TGTGCCAGCAGCCGGGACAGTCAACCCTCCTATAATTCACCCCTCCACTTT.

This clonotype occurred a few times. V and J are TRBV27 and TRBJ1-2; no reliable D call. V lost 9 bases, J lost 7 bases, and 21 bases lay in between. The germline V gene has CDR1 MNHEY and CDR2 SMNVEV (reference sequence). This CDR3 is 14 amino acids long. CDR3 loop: CASSSSGAGSGYTF. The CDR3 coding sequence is TGTGCCAGTAGCTCAAGCGGAGCGGGAAGTGGCTACACCTTC.

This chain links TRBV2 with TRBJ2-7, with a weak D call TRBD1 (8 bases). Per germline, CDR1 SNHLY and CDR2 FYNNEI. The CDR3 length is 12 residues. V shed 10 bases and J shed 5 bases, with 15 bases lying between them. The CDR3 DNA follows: TGTGCCACCAGGACAGGGAGGGACGAGCAGTACTTC. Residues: CATRTGRDEQYF.

The CDR3 DNA is TGTGCCAGCAGCACAGGATATAAACTAGCGGGAAGGGGCGGGGAGCTGTTTTTT. Protein sequence: CASSTGYKLAGRGGELFF. The chain joins TRBV7-8 to TRBJ2-2; 10 nucleotides agree with TRBD2. Germline CDR1 and CDR2: SGHVS and FQNEAQ. The ends lost 5 bases at V and 7 bases at J; junction bases unmatched: 16. The CDR3 extends over 18 amino acids.

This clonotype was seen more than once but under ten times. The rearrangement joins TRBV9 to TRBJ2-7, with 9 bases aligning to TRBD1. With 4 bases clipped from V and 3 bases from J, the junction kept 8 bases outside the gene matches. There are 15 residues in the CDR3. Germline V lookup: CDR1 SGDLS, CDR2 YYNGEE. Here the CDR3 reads CASSPETGGNYEQYF. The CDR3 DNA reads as TGTGCCAGCAGCCCCGAGACAGGGGGGAACTACGAGCAGTACTTC.

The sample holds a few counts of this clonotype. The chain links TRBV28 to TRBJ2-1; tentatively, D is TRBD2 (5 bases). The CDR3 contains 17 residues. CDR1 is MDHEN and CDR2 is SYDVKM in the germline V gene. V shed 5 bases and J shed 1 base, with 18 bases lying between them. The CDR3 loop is CASSPPVIERSYNEQFF. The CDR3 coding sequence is TGTGCCAGCAGTCCCCCAGTTATTGAGCGGTCCTACAATGAGCAGTTCTTC.

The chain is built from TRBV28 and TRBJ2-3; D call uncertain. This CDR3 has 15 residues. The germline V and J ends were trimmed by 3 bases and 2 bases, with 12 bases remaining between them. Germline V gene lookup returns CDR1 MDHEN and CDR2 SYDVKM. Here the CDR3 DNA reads TGTGCCAGCAGTTTCGTACTGACCAACACAGATACGCAGTATTTT. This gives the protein CASSFVLTNTDTQYF.